Listed below are T cell receptor beta chains from one sample, sequenced in a study of blood T cell repertoires in COVID-19. The protocol was immunoSEQ multiplex PCR, while the TCRdb copy is restricted to in-frame clones and leaves out a portion. Of around 140,000 clones in the sample, 87% were seen once. Sequenced input: peripheral blood. All receptors come from a man over 45 with active COVID-19. CDR3s include the opening cysteine and the closing phenylalanine or tryptophan. A D gene is named only where the DNA matches it firmly. Not all rows give a size; the values are once, few, many and, for expanded clones, a class.

D gene | J gene | clone size | V gene | CDR3 DNA | CDR3 protein
. | TRBJ1-3 | once | TRBV6-1 | TGTGCCAGCAGTGGGGGCCCGGGACTTTTCTCTGGAAACACCATATATTTT | CASSGGPGLFSGNTIYF
TRBD2 | TRBJ2-2 | . | TRBV7-8 | TGTGCCAGCAGCTCAAGGACTAGCGGGGGACCGAACACCGGGGAGCTGTTTTTT | CASSSRTSGGPNTGELFF
. | TRBJ2-7 | once | TRBV6-2/TRBV6-3 | TGTGCCAGCAGTTACTCTACCCCTAGGGAGCAGTACTTC | CASSYSTPREQYF
. | TRBJ2-5 | . | TRBV4-1 | TGCGCCAGCAGCCAAGGTTCGGGACTCCAAGAGACCCAGTACTTC | CASSQGSGLQETQYF
. | TRBJ1-1 | many | TRBV6-5 | TGTGCCAGCAGTTCTGCTTGGCAGACGGGGGAAGCTTTCTTT | CASSSAWQTGEAFF
. | TRBJ1-6 | few | TRBV14 | TGTGCCAGCAGCCAAGTAGCGGGGAAGAATTCACCCCTCCACTTT | CASSQVAGKNSPLHF
. | TRBJ1-5 | . | TRBV6-6 | TGTGCCAGCAGTTACGAGACAAGCAATCAGCCCCAGCATTTT | CASSYETSNQPQHF
. | TRBJ2-3 | . | TRBV5-1 | TGCGCCAGCAGCTTTGATAACGGGTACACAGATACGCAGTATTTT | CASSFDNGYTDTQYF
. | TRBJ2-6 | . | TRBV3-1/TRBV3-2 | TGTGCCAGCACCCCAGGACAGCTCCTCTCTGGGGCCAACGTCCTGACTTTC | CASTPGQLLSGANVLTF
TRBD1 | TRBJ1-5 | . | TRBV5-6 | TGTGCCAGCAGCTCTACGAAACAGGGGCAAGCAGATCAGCCCCAGCATTTT | CASSSTKQGQADQPQHF
. | TRBJ2-7 | . | TRBV29-1 | TGCAGCGTTTCCCCGGCGGCTAGCTCCTACGAGCAGTACTTC | CSVSPAASSYEQYF
TRBD1 | TRBJ2-1 | . | TRBV2 | TGTGCCAGCAGTTTTTCCGGGACAGGGAATGAGCAGTTCTTC | CASSFSGTGNEQFF
TRBD2 | TRBJ2-5 | . | TRBV11-2 | TGTGCCAGCAGCTCCCAGACTAGCGGGGGAGAGACCCAGTACTTC | CASSSQTSGGETQYF
TRBD1 | TRBJ2-5 | . | TRBV9 | TGTGCCAGCAGCGAATCCGGACAGGGCCCCCAAGAGACCCAGTACTTC | CASSESGQGPQETQYF
. | TRBJ2-1 | . | TRBV19 | TGTGCCAGTAGTCTGGCGGGCGTACCGAATGAGCAGTTCTTC | CASSLAGVPNEQFF
. | TRBJ2-7 | . | TRBV9 | TGTGCCAGCAGTGGGAGTACCCTGCCCTACTACGAGCAGTACTTC | CASSGSTLPYYEQYF
TRBD1 | TRBJ2-7 | . | TRBV27 | TGTGCCAGCAGTGCCGCGGGACAGGGGCCGAGCGAGCAGTACTTC | CASSAAGQGPSEQYF
TRBD1 | TRBJ1-6 | . | TRBV6-5 | TGTGCCAGCAGGGTACAGGGGGGCTATTCACCCCTCCACTTT | CASRVQGGYSPLHF
. | TRBJ2-2 | . | TRBV19 | TGTGCCAGTAGTCCGTCGCAGGGGTGGACCGGGGAGCTGTTTTTT | CASSPSQGWTGELFF
TRBD1 | TRBJ1-1 | . | TRBV6-5 | TGTGCCAGCAGTCGACAGGGGTCCGGGAACACTGAAGCTTTCTTT | CASSRQGSGNTEAFF
TRBD2 | TRBJ2-2 | . | TRBV3-1/TRBV3-2 | TGTGCCAGCAGCTTCGGGACTAGCGGGGGGACCGGGGAGCTGTTTTTT | CASSFGTSGGTGELFF
TRBD2 | TRBJ2-1 | . | TRBV7-2 | TGTGCCAGCAGCTTAGAGGTTCTAGCGGGGTCCTACAATGAGCAGTTCTTC | CASSLEVLAGSYNEQFF
. | TRBJ1-5 | few | TRBV18 | TGTGCCAGCTCATCCGACTCTCATCAGCCCCAGCATTTT | CASSSDSHQPQHF
TRBD2 | TRBJ2-5 | . | TRBV3-1/TRBV3-2 | TGTGCCAGCAGCCAATCCTGGACTAGCGGTGAGACCCAGTACTTC | CASSQSWTSGETQYF
. | TRBJ1-2 | . | TRBV14 | TGTGCCAGCAGCCCGGGGGATGGCTACACCTTC | CASSPGDGYTF
. | TRBJ1-6 | few | TRBV11-2 | TGTGCCAGCAACAGGGTTTTTAATTCACCCCTCCACTTT | CASNRVFNSPLHF
TRBD1 | TRBJ1-5 | . | TRBV18 | TGTGCCAGCTCATCAACAGGGGGCGGCAATCAGCCCCAGCATTTT | CASSSTGGGNQPQHF
. | TRBJ1-5 | . | TRBV18 | TGTGCCAGCTCGAAACTGGAGAGACAGCCCCAGCATTTT | CASSKLERQPQHF
TRBD1 | TRBJ2-1 | . | TRBV14 | TGTGCCAGCAGCCAAGATAGGGCCCGGGACAGGGTGGTCTTC | CASSQDRARDRVVF
TRBD1 | TRBJ2-7 | . | TRBV20-1 | TGCAGTGCTAGTCAGGGGGTGCCCTACGAGCAGTACTTC | CSASQGVPYEQYF
. | TRBJ2-1 | . | TRBV9 | TGTGCCAGCAGCGTAGTCGGGAGAGCAGGTTCCAACAATGAGCAGTTCTTC | CASSVVGRAGSNNEQFF
. | TRBJ2-1 | . | TRBV5-5 | TGTGCCAGCAGCTTCGGCGGAAACAATGAGCAGTTCTTC | CASSFGGNNEQFF
. | TRBJ2-5 | . | TRBV19 | TGTGCCAGTAGTAATCGGGGGGAGACCCAGTACTTC | CASSNRGETQYF
. | TRBJ2-5 | . | TRBV6-2/TRBV6-3 | TGTGCCAGCAGTTCCAGAGAGACCCAGTACTTC | CASSSRETQYF
. | TRBJ1-2 | . | TRBV6-5 | TGTGCCAGCAGTTACGGGGCCCTGTCAGTCGGTGAAGGCTACACCTTC | CASSYGALSVGEGYTF
TRBD2 | TRBJ2-2 | . | TRBV3-1/TRBV3-2 | TGTGCCAGCAGCCCTACTAGCGGGGGAGACACCGGGGAGCTGTTTTTT | CASSPTSGGDTGELFF
TRBD2 | TRBJ2-1 | . | TRBV3-1/TRBV3-2 | TGTGCCAGCGGTCCCAGACTAGCGCGAAGAGATGAGCAGTTCTTC | CASGPRLARRDEQFF
TRBD1 | TRBJ2-3 | . | TRBV6-2/TRBV6-3 | TGTGCCAGCAGTACCCACCGGGACAGTAACACAGATACGCAGTATTTT | CASSTHRDSNTDTQYF
. | TRBJ1-5 | . | TRBV7-2 | TGTGCCAGCAGCTTAGCCAGGGGCCAGCCCCAGCATTTT | CASSLARGQPQHF
. | TRBJ2-3 | . | TRBV25-1 | TGTGCCAGCCACGAAGGGTCGGGGGTCACAGATACGCAGTATTTT | CASHEGSGVTDTQYF
TRBD1 | TRBJ2-7 | . | TRBV12-3/TRBV12-4 | TGTGCCAGCAGTCCGGGACAGGGGTACGAGCAGTACTTC | CASSPGQGYEQYF
TRBD1 | TRBJ1-2 | . | TRBV9 | TGTGCCAGCACACCTCTGCAGGGACAGCCTTATGGCTACACCTTC | CASTPLQGQPYGYTF
TRBD2 | TRBJ2-7 | . | TRBV5-4 | TGTGCCAGCAGCTTGACGGGGGGAAACGAGCAGTACTTC | CASSLTGGNEQYF
TRBD1 | TRBJ1-5 | . | TRBV5-6 | TGTGCCAGCAGCCGCGACAGGGGGCAAAGCAATCAGCCCCAGCATTTT | CASSRDRGQSNQPQHF
. | TRBJ1-2 | . | TRBV30 | TGTGCCTGGAGTGAGGGTCCCACCGGAGGGTATGGCTACACCTTC | CAWSEGPTGGYGYTF
TRBD1 | TRBJ1-6 | . | TRBV7-9 | TGTGCCAGCAGCTCCACGAACAGGGGTAGGAATTCACCCCTCCACTTT | CASSSTNRGRNSPLHF
TRBD1 | TRBJ1-2 | once | TRBV7-9 | TGTGCCAGCAGCTTATTTCAGGACAGGGCTGGCTACACCTTC | CASSLFQDRAGYTF
. | TRBJ2-7 | . | TRBV6-5 | TGTGCCAGCAGTTTCTTCCAGACGGGATACGAGCAGTACTTC | CASSFFQTGYEQYF
. | TRBJ2-1 | . | TRBV5-6 | TGTGCCAGCAGCTTGGAAGTTGGGCGGGGGCGAATCAATGAGCAGTTCTTC | CASSLEVGRGRINEQFF
TRBD1 | TRBJ2-7 | few | TRBV7-2 | TGTGCCAGCAGCCCACTTTCCGGTAGAGGGGGCCTATTTTACGAGCAGTACTTC | CASSPLSGRGGLFYEQYF
. | TRBJ2-3 | . | TRBV4-3 | TGCGCCAGCAGCCTGGGCCCTGGGGATACGCAGTATTTT | CASSLGPGDTQYF
. | TRBJ1-4 | . | TRBV6-5 | TGTGCCAGCGCCAGGGGCGGGAGTAATGAAAAACTGTTTTTT | CASARGGSNEKLFF
. | TRBJ2-4 | . | TRBV10-1 | TGCGCCAGCCAAATGGTGAGAACCAAAAACATTCAGTACTTC | CASQMVRTKNIQYF
. | TRBJ1-1 | . | TRBV28 | TGTGCCAGCACCACCAGTCCCAGGGCAACTGAAGCTTTCTTT | CASTTSPRATEAFF
. | TRBJ1-1 | . | TRBV5-1 | TGCGCCAGCAGCTTGTTTTCGGGGGGAAACACTGAAGCTTTCTTT | CASSLFSGGNTEAFF